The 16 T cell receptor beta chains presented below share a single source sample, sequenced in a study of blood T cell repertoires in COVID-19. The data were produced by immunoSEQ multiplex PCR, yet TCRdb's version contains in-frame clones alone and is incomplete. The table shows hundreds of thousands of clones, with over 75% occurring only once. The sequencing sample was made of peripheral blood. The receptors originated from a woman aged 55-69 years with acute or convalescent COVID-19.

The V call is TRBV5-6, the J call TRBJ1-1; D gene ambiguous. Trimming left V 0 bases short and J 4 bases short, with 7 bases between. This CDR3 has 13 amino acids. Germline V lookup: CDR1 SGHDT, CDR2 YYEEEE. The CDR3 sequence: CASSLGGSTEAFF. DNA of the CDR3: TGTGCCAGCAGCTTGGGAGGCAGCACTGAAGCTTTCTTT.

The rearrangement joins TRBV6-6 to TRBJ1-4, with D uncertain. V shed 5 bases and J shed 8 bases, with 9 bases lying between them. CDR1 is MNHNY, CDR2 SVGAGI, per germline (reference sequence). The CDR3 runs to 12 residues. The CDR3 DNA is TGTGCCAGCAGTCGCCTAATAGAAAAACTGTTTTTT. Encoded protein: CASSRLIEKLFF.

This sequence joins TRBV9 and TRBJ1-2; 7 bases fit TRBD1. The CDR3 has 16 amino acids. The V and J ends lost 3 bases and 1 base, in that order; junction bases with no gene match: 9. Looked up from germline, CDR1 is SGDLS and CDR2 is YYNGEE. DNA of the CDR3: TGTGCCAGCAGCGCCGACAAGGGGGACAGTAACTATGGCTACACCTTC. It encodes CASSADKGDSNYGYTF.

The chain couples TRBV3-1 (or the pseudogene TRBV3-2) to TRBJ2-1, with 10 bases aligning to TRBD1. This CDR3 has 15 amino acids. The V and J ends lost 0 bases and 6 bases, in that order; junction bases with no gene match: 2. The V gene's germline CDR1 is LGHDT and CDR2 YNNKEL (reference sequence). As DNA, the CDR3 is TGTGCCAGCAGCCAAGAAAGGACAGGGGGCAATGAGCAGTTCTTC. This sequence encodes CASSQERTGGNEQFF.

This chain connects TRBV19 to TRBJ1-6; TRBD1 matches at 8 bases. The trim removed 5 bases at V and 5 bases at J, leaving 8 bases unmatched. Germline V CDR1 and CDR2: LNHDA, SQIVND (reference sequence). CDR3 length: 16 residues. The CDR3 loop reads CASSVSTGGNNSPLHF. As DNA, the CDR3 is TGTGCCAGTAGTGTCTCAACAGGGGGGAATAATTCACCCCTCCACTTT.

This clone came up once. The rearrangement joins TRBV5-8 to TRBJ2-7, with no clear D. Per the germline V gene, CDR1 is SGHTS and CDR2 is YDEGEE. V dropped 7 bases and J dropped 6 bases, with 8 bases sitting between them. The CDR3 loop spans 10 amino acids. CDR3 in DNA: TGTGCCAGCGAGAGCCGCGAGCAGTACTTC. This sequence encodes CASESREQYF. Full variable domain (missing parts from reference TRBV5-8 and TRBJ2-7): EAGVTQSPTHLIKTRGQQATLRCSPISGHTSVYWYQQALGLGLQFLLWYDEGEERNRGNFPPRFSGRQFPNYSSELNVNALELEDSALYLCASESREQYFGPGTRLTVT.

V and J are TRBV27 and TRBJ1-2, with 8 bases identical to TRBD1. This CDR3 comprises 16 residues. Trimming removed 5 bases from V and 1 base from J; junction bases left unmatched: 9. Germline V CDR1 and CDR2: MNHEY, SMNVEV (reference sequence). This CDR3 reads CASSLLADRDNYGYTF. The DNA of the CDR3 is TGTGCCAGCAGTCTACTTGCGGACAGGGATAACTATGGCTACACCTTC.

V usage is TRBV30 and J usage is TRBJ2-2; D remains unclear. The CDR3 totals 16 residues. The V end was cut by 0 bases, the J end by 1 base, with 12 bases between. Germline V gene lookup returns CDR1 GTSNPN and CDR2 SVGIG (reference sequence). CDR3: CAWSVLGRQNTGELFF. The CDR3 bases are TGTGCCTGGAGTGTACTCGGCAGGCAGAACACCGGGGAGCTGTTTTTT.

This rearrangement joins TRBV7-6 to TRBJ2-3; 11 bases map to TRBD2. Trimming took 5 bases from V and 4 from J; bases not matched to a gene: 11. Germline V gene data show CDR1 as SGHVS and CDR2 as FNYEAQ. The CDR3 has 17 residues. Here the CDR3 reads CASSLEGSGGAADTQYF. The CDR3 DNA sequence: TGTGCCAGCAGCCTGGAGGGTAGCGGGGGGGCAGCAGATACGCAGTATTTT.

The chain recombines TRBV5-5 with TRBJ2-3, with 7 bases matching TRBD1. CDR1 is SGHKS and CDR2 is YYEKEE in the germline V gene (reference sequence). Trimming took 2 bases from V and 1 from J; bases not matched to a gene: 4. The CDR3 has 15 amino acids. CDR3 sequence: CASSFTGDRTDTQYF. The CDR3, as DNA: TGTGCCAGCAGCTTCACAGGGGACCGCACAGATACGCAGTATTTT.

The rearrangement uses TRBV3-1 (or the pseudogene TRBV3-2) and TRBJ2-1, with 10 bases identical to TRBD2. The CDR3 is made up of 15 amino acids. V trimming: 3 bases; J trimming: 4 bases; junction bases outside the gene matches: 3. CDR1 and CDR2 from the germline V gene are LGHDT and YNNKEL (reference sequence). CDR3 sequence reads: CASSQQRGGYNEQFF. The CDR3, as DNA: TGTGCCAGCAGCCAGCAGCGGGGGGGATACAATGAGCAGTTCTTC.

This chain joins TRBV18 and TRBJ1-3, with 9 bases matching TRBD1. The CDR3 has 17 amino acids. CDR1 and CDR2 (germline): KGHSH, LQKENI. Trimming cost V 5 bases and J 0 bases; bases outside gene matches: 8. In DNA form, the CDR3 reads TGTGCCAGCTCAGCAACAGGGGGCGAGAGCTCTGGAAACACCATATATTTT. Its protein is CASSATGGESSGNTIYF.

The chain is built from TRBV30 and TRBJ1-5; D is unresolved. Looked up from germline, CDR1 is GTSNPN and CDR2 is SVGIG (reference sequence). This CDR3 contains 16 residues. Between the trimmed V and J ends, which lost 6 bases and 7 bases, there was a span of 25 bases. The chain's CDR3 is CACKTSPSGLRQPQHF. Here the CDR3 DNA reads TGTGCCTGCAAAACCTCCCCCTCAGGCCTCAGGCAGCCCCAGCATTTT.

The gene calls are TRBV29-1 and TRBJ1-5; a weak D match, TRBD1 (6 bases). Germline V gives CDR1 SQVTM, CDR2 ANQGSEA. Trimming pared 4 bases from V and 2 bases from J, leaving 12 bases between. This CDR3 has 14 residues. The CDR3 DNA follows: TGCAGCGTTGCACAGGGTATCGGCAATCAGCCCCAGCATTTT. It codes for CSVAQGIGNQPQHF. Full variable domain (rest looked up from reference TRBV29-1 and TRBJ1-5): SAVISQKPSRDICQRGTSLTIQCQVDSQVTMMFWYRQQPGQSLTLIATANQGSEATYESGFVIDKFPISRPNLTFSTLTVSNMSPEDSSIYLCSVAQGIGNQPQHFGDGTRLSIL.

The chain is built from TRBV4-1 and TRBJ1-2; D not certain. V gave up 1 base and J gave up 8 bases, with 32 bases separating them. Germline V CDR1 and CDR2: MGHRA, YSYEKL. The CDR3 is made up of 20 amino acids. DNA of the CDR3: TGCGCCAGCAGCCAAGCCCTGAGCGCCGAGGGCGGCCGAGTAGGAGGGGGCTACACCTTC. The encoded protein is CASSQALSAEGGRVGGGYTF.

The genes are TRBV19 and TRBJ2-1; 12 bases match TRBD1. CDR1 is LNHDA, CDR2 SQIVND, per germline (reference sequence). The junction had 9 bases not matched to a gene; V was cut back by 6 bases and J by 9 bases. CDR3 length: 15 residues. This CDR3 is CASRTGTGGLFEQFF. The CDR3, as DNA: TGTGCCAGTAGAACCGGGACAGGGGGCTTATTTGAGCAGTTCTTC.